The entry below gives a single TCR beta chain sequence along with its context. What it binds is unknown. This sample stems from a study of OX40 agonist ivuxolimab in advanced cancers. Study-level background: Patients were treated with ivuxolimab, an agonistic anti-OX40 (CD134) antibody. General study points: Dosing at 0.1 to 3.0 mg/kg was accompanied by clonal expansion of CD4+ and CD8+ blood T cells by week 6. Researchers did not determine the expanded peripheral T cells' antigen specificity.

Measured with immunoSEQ multiplex PCR; TCRdb has only the in-frame clones, and not every one. The data contain 74,000 or so clones, about 93% of them singletons. The germline gives CDR1 KGHSH, CDR2 LQKENI. The CDR3 spans 14 residues. Trimming cost V 3 bases and J 8 bases, with 13 bases left between them. This sequence was found in an adult with an advanced solid tumor such as melanoma, head and neck, liver or kidney cancer. The input for sequencing was CD4+ or CD8+ T cells sorted from blood, taken in a trial of the OX40 agonist ivuxolimab. This sequence joins TRBV18 and TRBJ1-4; D unclear. The CDR3 sequence: CASSPNTRREKLFF. In DNA, the CDR3 is TGTGCCAGCTCACCTAATACAAGGAGGGAAAAACTGTTTTTT.